A single sample is the source of the 23 T cell receptor beta chains below, sequenced in a study of shared clonotypes between healthy human individuals. Method: immunoSEQ multiplex PCR; TCRdb's copy keeps in-frame clones and lacks some. The table records around 550,000 clones, approximately 95% of them present only once. Cells designated naive CD8 were CD45RO-negative and were positively selected for CCR7, with terminally differentiated effector memory CD45RA+ cells excluded. Sequences were obtained from naive CD8+ T cells sorted from blood. The source is a woman younger than 45 in good health.

The J gene is TRBJ2-7, the V gene TRBV5-6, with 10 positions matching TRBD2. Germline V gene data show CDR1 as SGHDT and CDR2 as YYEEEE. The trim removed 5 bases at V and 3 bases at J, leaving 17 bases unmatched. The CDR3 is 18 amino acids. CDR3 loop: CASSSSRPPGLAVYEQYF. DNA for the CDR3: TGTGCCAGCAGTTCTAGCCGACCCCCCGGACTAGCGGTCTACGAGCAGTACTTC. Looking up the rest from reference TRBV5-6 and TRBJ2-7 gives the full variable domain: DAGVTQSPTHLIKTRGQQVTLRCSPKSGHDTVSWYQQALGQGPQFIFQYYEEEERQRGNFPDRFSGHQFPNYSSELNVNALLLGDSALYLCASSSSRPPGLAVYEQYFGPGTRLTVT.

CDR3 nucleotides: TGCGCCAGCAGCCCCGTTGAGACCGGGGAGCTGTTTTTT. The encoded protein is CASSPVETGELFF. The chain uses TRBV10-1 and TRBJ2-2; no clear D. From germline, CDR1 is WNHNN and CDR2 SYGVQD (reference sequence). The CDR3 is made up of 13 amino acids. Trimming took off 6 bases at V and 5 bases at J, with 10 bases between the two ends.

CDR3: CASSWSSGLLREQYF. The CDR3 DNA reads as TGTGCCAGCAGTTGGTCGAGCGGCCTCCTACGCGAGCAGTACTTC. The chain carries TRBV27 and TRBJ2-7, with D perhaps matching TRBD2 (5 bases). V gave up 4 bases and J gave up 6 bases, with 19 bases separating them. The CDR3 contains 15 residues. Germline CDR1 reads MNHEY; CDR2 reads SMNVEV (reference sequence).

The V gene is TRBV11-2, the J gene TRBJ2-7; 10 nucleotides line up with TRBD2. The J segment lost 3 bases and the V segment lost 3 bases, leaving 2 bases of the junction unmatched. The CDR3 runs to 14 residues. Germline values: CDR1 SGHAT, CDR2 FQNNGV. The CDR3 DNA sequence: TGTGCCAGCAGCTTTCTAGCGGGGGACTACGAGCAGTACTTC. Translating it yields CASSFLAGDYEQYF. Combining the CDR3 with reference TRBV11-2 and TRBJ2-7 gives the whole variable domain EAGVAQSPRYKIIEKRQSVAFWCNPISGHATLYWYQQILGQGPKLLIQFQNNGVVDDSQLPKDRFSAERLKGVDSTLKIQPAKLEDSAVYLCASSFLAGDYEQYFGPGTRLTVT.

The V call is TRBV7-9, the J call TRBJ2-4, with D unclear. The V gene's germline CDR1 is SEHNR and CDR2 FQNEAQ (reference sequence). Trimming left V 5 bases short and J 7 bases short, with 9 bases between. This CDR3 comprises 12 residues. The CDR3, as DNA: TGTGCCAGCAGCCACCGGAATAACATTCAGTACTTC. Translated: CASSHRNNIQYF.

The genes are TRBV28 and TRBJ2-5, with D perhaps TRBD1 (6 bases). Trimming shortened V by 4 bases and J by 2 bases, and 14 bases separated the two germline ends. CDR3 length equals 15 residues. Germline V gene lookup returns CDR1 MDHEN and CDR2 SYDVKM. The CDR3, as DNA: TGTGCCAGCAGTTCCGGACAGAACTTACAAGAGACCCAGTACTTC. Its translation is CASSSGQNLQETQYF.

The chain carries TRBV19 and TRBJ2-1; D is undetermined. Germline V CDR1 and CDR2: LNHDA, SQIVND (reference sequence). V was shortened by 6 bases and J by 7 bases, with 7 bases between the two germline ends. This CDR3 has 11 amino acids. CDR3 sequence (DNA): TGTGCCAGTAGGGGCCTGAATGAGCAGTTCTTC. Residues: CASRGLNEQFF.

The CDR3 sequence: CASSSQAGVSTDTQYF. The CDR3 region has the DNA TGTGCCAGCAGTTCTCAAGCGGGAGTGTCTACAGATACGCAGTATTTT. The J gene is TRBJ2-3, the V gene TRBV27; TRBD2 matches at 8 bases. Per the germline V gene, CDR1 is MNHEY and CDR2 is SMNVEV (reference sequence). The CDR3 is made up of 16 amino acids. J gave up 3 bases and V 4 bases, and 9 bases lay outside the gene matches.

The chain combines TRBV28 with TRBJ1-1; TRBD1 is a possible D gene (6 bases). The V gene's germline CDR1 is MDHEN and CDR2 SYDVKM. V lost 8 bases and J lost 1, with 11 bases in between. This CDR3 contains 13 residues. In DNA, the CDR3 is TGTGCCAGCGGGGACAATTGGAACACTGAAGCTTTCTTT. Its translation is CASGDNWNTEAFF.

The chain has TRBV27 and TRBJ2-3; 9 bases line up with TRBD1. The V gene's germline CDR1 is MNHEY and CDR2 SMNVEV (reference sequence). J lost 2 bases, V lost 5 bases, and 11 bases had no gene match. There are 17 residues in the CDR3. The CDR3 here is CASSQKKQGALTDTQYF. The DNA of the CDR3 is TGTGCCAGCAGTCAAAAGAAACAGGGGGCCCTCACAGATACGCAGTATTTT.

V and J are TRBV4-1 and TRBJ2-1; 12 bases are shared with TRBD2. The CDR3 spans 15 residues. CDR1 MGHRA and CDR2 YSYEKL come from the germline V gene. With V trimmed by 4 bases and J by 13 bases, 11 bases remained unmatched. The CDR3 nucleotides read TGCGCCAGCAGCCCGACTAGCGGGAGTTCCGCCCCTCAGTTCTTC. Amino acid sequence: CASSPTSGSSAPQFF.

This chain connects TRBV5-1 to TRBJ1-1, with no clear D. With 3 bases removed from V and 6 bases from J, the gap between germline ends came to 18 bases. The CDR3 sequence is 15 residues long. Per germline, CDR1 SGHRS and CDR2 YFSETQ. The DNA of the CDR3 is TGCGCCAGCAGCTATCAAACACAACCTACCTCTGAAGCTTTCTTT. Its protein is CASSYQTQPTSEAFF.

The chain couples TRBV9 to TRBJ2-5, with 11 nucleotides matching TRBD2. Germline V gene sequence: CDR1 SGDLS, CDR2 YYNGEE. V dropped 4 bases and J dropped 0; count of bases not matched to a gene: 2. CDR3 length equals 15 residues. This CDR3 is CASSFSGRDQETQYF. The CDR3 DNA sequence: TGTGCCAGCAGCTTTAGCGGGAGGGACCAAGAGACCCAGTACTTC.

The chain is built from TRBV28 and TRBJ2-1; no reliable D call. Trimming removed 6 bases from V and 9 bases from J, with 12 bases in between. Germline assignment: CDR1 MDHEN and CDR2 SYDVKM. The CDR3 runs to 12 residues. CDR3 residues: CASSSLSVEQFF. CDR3 DNA: TGTGCCAGCAGCTCTCTAAGCGTTGAGCAGTTCTTC.

The J gene is TRBJ2-1, the V gene TRBV5-1; 9 nucleotides align to TRBD1. Germline CDR1 SGHRS, CDR2 YFSETQ. J lost 8 bases, V lost 2 bases, and 8 bases had no gene match. The CDR3 covers 15 residues. Here the CDR3 reads CASSFAGTGWYEQFF. The DNA of the CDR3 is TGCGCCAGCAGCTTTGCCGGGACAGGGTGGTATGAGCAGTTCTTC.

Here the CDR3 DNA reads TGTGCCAGCAGCTCCCCGCGGCCCCACTACGAGCAGTACTTC. Translation gives CASSSPRPHYEQYF. The chain couples TRBV6-6 to TRBJ2-7, with D unresolved. The V end was cut by 6 bases, the J end by 3 bases, with 15 bases between. From germline, CDR1 is MNHNY and CDR2 SVGAGI (reference sequence). The CDR3 length is 14 residues.

V usage is TRBV7-2 and J usage is TRBJ1-5; weak D call: TRBD1 (5 bases). Trimming stripped 0 bases from V and 0 bases from J, with 6 bases between. This CDR3 is 15 amino acids long. Germline loops: CDR1 SGHTA, CDR2 FQGNSA. CDR3 residues: CASSLAGDSNQPQHF. The CDR3 DNA sequence: TGTGCCAGCAGCTTAGCAGGGGATAGCAATCAGCCCCAGCATTTT.

This chain links TRBV10-3 with TRBJ2-7, with 11 bases aligning to TRBD2. Germline CDR1 reads ENHRY; CDR2 reads SYGVKD. J gave up 3 bases and V 4 bases, and 5 bases lay outside the gene matches. This CDR3 is 15 amino acids long. This CDR3 is CAISVFTSGGYEQYF. The CDR3 DNA reads as TGTGCCATCAGTGTATTCACTAGCGGGGGCTACGAGCAGTACTTC.

The chain has TRBV27 and TRBJ2-7; D might be TRBD2 (6 bases). Trimming stripped 2 bases from V and 3 bases from J, with 14 bases between. This CDR3 spans 15 amino acids. The germline CDR1 and CDR2 sequences are MNHEY and SMNVEV (reference sequence). For the CDR3, the DNA is TGTGCCAGCAGTTTAAGTCCCCAGGGAGGCTACGAGCAGTACTTC. This translates into CASSLSPQGGYEQYF.

The genes are TRBV27 and TRBJ2-7; a possible D gene is TRBD2 (5 bases). This CDR3 region has 15 residues. The V gene lost 6 bases and the J gene lost 0 bases, with 15 bases spanning the gap. The germline gives CDR1 MNHEY, CDR2 SMNVEV (reference sequence). CDR3 coding DNA: TGTGCCAGCAGCGAATTCGGCGGGCCCTCCTACGAGCAGTACTTC. Translation: CASSEFGGPSYEQYF.

This clone came up a few times. The V gene is TRBV7-8, the J gene TRBJ1-1, with a tentative D call TRBD1 (5 bases). The V and J ends lost 5 bases and 7 bases respectively, with 14 bases between them. CDR1 is SGHVS and CDR2 is FQNEAQ in the germline V gene. This CDR3 spans 13 amino acids. The CDR3 DNA reads as TGTGCCAGCAGCCTCGACGCAGGGAATGAAGCTTTCTTT. Residues: CASSLDAGNEAFF. The full variable domain, rest sourced from reference TRBV7-8 and TRBJ1-1, is GAGVSQSPRYKVAKRGQDVALRCDPISGHVSLFWYQQALGQGPEFLTYFQNEAQLDKSGLPSDRFFAERPEGSVSTLKIQRTQQEDSAVYLCASSLDAGNEAFFGQGTRLTVV.

The J gene is TRBJ2-7, the V gene TRBV11-2; no definite D call. This CDR3 contains 14 residues. Germline V gives CDR1 SGHAT, CDR2 FQNNGV. V lost 1 base to trimming and J lost 4 bases, with 11 bases between them. The CDR3 here is CASSLAFSRYEQYF. In DNA form, the CDR3 reads TGTGCCAGCAGCTTAGCCTTCAGCCGATACGAGCAGTACTTC.

As regards this clone: One end of the junction fails to match germline, which may point to a read error. The J gene is TRBJ2-7, the V gene TRBV19, with D perhaps matching TRBD1 (6 bases). Looked up from germline, CDR1 is LNHDA and CDR2 is SQIVND (reference sequence). The length of the CDR3 is 14 residues. Here the CDR3 reads CASRIAGQSRRQYF. The CDR3 region has the DNA TGTGCCAGTAGAATAGCAGGACAGAGTCGAAGACAGTACTTC.